These 31 T cell receptor beta chains were all obtained from the same sample, sequenced in a study of human thymus T cells. The repertoire was sequenced with immunoSEQ multiplex PCR; TCRdb's copy has only in-frame clones and lacks some. This sample has about 46,000 clones, with about 95% found just once. The sample consisted of blood. All receptors come from a girl under three years old with a congenital heart defect but otherwise immunologically healthy.

The genes are TRBV4-2 and TRBJ2-5; D is perhaps TRBD2 (6 bases). The V end was cut by 1 base, the J end by 2 bases, with 20 bases between. Germline V gene sequence: CDR1 LGHNA, CDR2 YNFKEQ. This CDR3 is 18 amino acids long. In DNA form, the CDR3 reads TGTGCCAGCAGCCAAGCCTCAGGCGGGGCCCTAAAACAAGAGACCCAGTACTTC. This encodes CASSQASGGALKQETQYF.

The V and J genes are TRBV21-1 and TRBJ2-7; the listed D gene, TRBD2, was not tested against the DNA. TRBV21-1 is reported as a pseudogene. The CDR3 loop spans 13 amino acids. The CDR3 spells CASSNRDSYEQYF. In nucleotides, the CDR3 is TGTGCCAGCAGCAACCGGGACTCTTACGAGCAGTACTTC.

The table lists this clone with a few counts. CDR3 coding DNA: TGCGCCAGCAGCTTACAAGAGACCCAGTACTTC. Protein: CASSLQETQYF. The rearrangement links TRBV5-1 to TRBJ2-5; D ambiguous. V gave up 2 bases and J gave up 2 bases, with 1 base separating them. Germline V gene data show CDR1 as SGHRS and CDR2 as YFSETQ. The CDR3 spans 11 residues.

The chain links TRBV30 to TRBJ2-7; TRBD1 is a possible D gene (6 bases). The V gene lost 4 bases and the J gene lost 0 bases, with 7 bases spanning the gap. From germline, CDR1 is GTSNPN and CDR2 SVGIG (reference sequence). This CDR3 has 12 amino acids. CDR3 protein: CAWTDSSYEQYF. The CDR3 DNA is TGTGCCTGGACGGACAGCTCCTACGAGCAGTACTTC. Filled out from reference TRBV30 and TRBJ2-7, the complete variable domain reads SQTIHQWPATLVQPVGSPLSLECTVEGTSNPNLYWYRQAAGRGLQLLFYSVGIGQISSEVPQNLSASRPQDRQFILSSKKLLLSDSGFYLCAWTDSSYEQYFGPGTRLTVT.

The rearrangement uses TRBV5-1 and TRBJ1-1, with 10 bases that match TRBD1. V was clipped by 3 bases and J by 9 bases; unmatched bases: 8. This CDR3 region has 14 residues. Looked up from germline, CDR1 is SGHRS and CDR2 is YFSETQ. The CDR3 here is CASSWDRGGSKAFF. DNA of the CDR3: TGCGCCAGCAGCTGGGACAGGGGCGGTTCGAAAGCTTTCTTT.

This chain links TRBV14 with TRBJ2-7; no definite D call. Germline values: CDR1 SGHDN, CDR2 FVKESK. V dropped 0 bases and J dropped 2 bases, with 14 bases sitting between them. The CDR3 is 16 amino acids. CDR3 loop: CASSQEAGRPPYEQYF. CDR3 coding DNA: TGTGCCAGCAGCCAAGAAGCCGGACGTCCACCCTACGAGCAGTACTTC.

As to this clone: The germline gene is not matched at one end of the junction; a read error may be the cause. Additional DNA sequences in this sample encode the identical CDR3. This chain links TRBV6-1 with TRBJ1-5; D is perhaps TRBD1 (5 bases). Germline V lookup: CDR1 MNHNS, CDR2 SASEGT. The length of the CDR3 is 18 residues. Here the CDR3 reads CASSEAYRMVGENQPQHF. Written as DNA, the CDR3 is TGCGCCAGCAGTGAAGCGTACAGGATGGTGGGCGAGAATCAGCCCCAGCATTTT.

The J gene is TRBJ2-3, the V gene TRBV7-8; 8 positions match TRBD1. Germline V gene sequence: CDR1 SGHVS, CDR2 FQNEAQ. Trimming cost V 2 bases and J 1 base; bases outside gene matches: 2. This CDR3 comprises 15 residues. CDR3 loop: CASSLPGQGTDTQYF. CDR3 in DNA: TGTGCCAGCAGCTTACCGGGACAGGGCACAGATACGCAGTATTTT.

V is TRBV7-3 and J is TRBJ1-2; D remains ambiguous. From germline, CDR1 is SGHTA and CDR2 FQGTGA. CDR3 length equals 15 residues. V shed 1 base and J shed 0 bases, with 9 bases lying between them. The CDR3 nucleotides are TGTGCCAGCAGCTTAAGTCCGGGTTCTAACTATGGCTACACCTTC. It codes for CASSLSPGSNYGYTF. The complete variable domain, with remaining parts taken from reference TRBV7-3 and TRBJ1-2, reads GAGVSQTPSNKVTEKGKYVELRCDPISGHTALYWYRQSLGQGPEFLIYFQGTGAADDSGLPNDRFFAVRPEGSVSTLKIQRTERGDSAVYLCASSLSPGSNYGYTFGSGTRLTVV.

The chain joins TRBV5-4 to TRBJ2-2; 9 bases agree with TRBD2. The CDR3 extends over 15 amino acids. Germline loops: CDR1 SGHNT, CDR2 YYREEE (reference sequence). J was trimmed by 1 base and V by 4 bases; bases with no gene match: 2. CDR3: CASSRSGGNTGELFF. The CDR3, as DNA: TGTGCCAGCAGCCGTAGCGGGGGGAACACCGGGGAGCTGTTTTTT.

The rearrangement joins TRBV7-9 to TRBJ2-3; 11 nucleotides align to TRBD1. Germline V gives CDR1 SEHNR, CDR2 FQNEAQ (reference sequence). The CDR3 is made up of 14 amino acids. V was clipped by 5 bases and J by 6 bases; unmatched bases: 4. CDR3 bases: TGTGCCAGCAGCGTCGGACAGGGGGCCGATACGCAGTATTTT. This codes for CASSVGQGADTQYF.

The gene calls are TRBV15 and TRBJ2-7; maybe TRBD1 (6 bases). This CDR3 region has 15 residues. CDR1 and CDR2 from the germline V gene are LNHNV and YYDKDF (reference sequence). V was clipped by 1 base and J by 2 bases, with 12 bases between them. The CDR3 sequence: CATSRASQGAYEQYF. CDR3 nucleotides: TGTGCCACCAGCAGAGCTTCACAGGGAGCCTACGAGCAGTACTTC.

The V and J genes are TRBV19 and TRBJ1-1, with D perhaps matching TRBD1 (5 bases). This CDR3 has 14 amino acids. Trimming left V 3 bases short and J 2 bases short, with 10 bases between. CDR1 is LNHDA, CDR2 SQIVND, per germline (reference sequence). CDR3 protein: CASSIGAINTEAFF. In DNA form, the CDR3 reads TGTGCCAGTAGTATCGGGGCCATTAACACTGAAGCTTTCTTT.

The chain is built from TRBV28 and TRBJ1-5, with TRBD1 matching 9 bases. The CDR3 covers 15 residues. CDR1 and CDR2 (germline): MDHEN, SYDVKM. V lost 4 bases and J lost 5; bases outside the gene matches: 6. The DNA of the CDR3 is TGTGCCAGCAGTTCCTGGACAGGGGCTTATCAGCCCCAGCATTTT. Residues: CASSSWTGAYQPQHF. Full variable domain (remainder filled in from reference TRBV28 and TRBJ1-5): DVKVTQSSRYLVKRTGEKVFLECVQDMDHENMFWYRQDPGLGLRLIYFSYDVKMKEKGDIPEGYSVSREKKERFSLILESASTNQTSMYLCASSSWTGAYQPQHFGDGTRLSIL.

V usage is TRBV5-1 and J usage is TRBJ2-5, with 8 bases matching TRBD2. Germline assignment: CDR1 SGHRS and CDR2 YFSETQ. Trimming at V came to 0 bases and at J to 5 bases, leaving 3 bases not matched to a gene. The CDR3 extends over 14 amino acids. The CDR3: CASSLGAGVETQYF. The CDR3 DNA is TGCGCCAGCAGCTTGGGAGCGGGAGTGGAGACCCAGTACTTC.

V and J are TRBV4-3 and TRBJ1-3; 7 bases agree with TRBD1. Germline V gene lookup returns CDR1 LGHNA and CDR2 YSLEER. The junction had 3 bases not matched to a gene; V was cut back by 0 bases and J by 1 base. This CDR3 has 16 residues. The CDR3 sequence is CASSQEPRGSGNTIYF. CDR3 in DNA: TGCGCCAGCAGCCAAGAGCCCAGGGGGTCTGGAAACACCATATATTTT.

The genes are TRBV6-1 and TRBJ1-5, with D maybe TRBD1 (5 bases). CDR3 size: 15 residues. Trimming stripped 6 bases from V and 7 bases from J, with 19 bases between. Germline CDR1 is MNHNS and CDR2 is SASEGT. CDR3 sequence: CASSAFGHRDQPQHF. The DNA of the CDR3 is TGTGCCAGCAGCGCCTTCGGCCATAGGGACCAGCCCCAGCATTTT.

The V and J genes are TRBV11-2 and TRBJ1-1; possible D gene TRBD1, 5 bases. Per germline, CDR1 SGHAT and CDR2 FQNNGV. Between the trimmed V and J ends, which lost 5 bases and 4 bases, there was a span of 8 bases. This CDR3 region has 12 residues. Here the CDR3 reads CASSKRGTEAFF. The CDR3, as DNA: TGTGCCAGCAGCAAGAGGGGCACTGAAGCTTTCTTT. Based on the CDR3 plus reference TRBV11-2 and TRBJ1-1, the full variable domain is EAGVAQSPRYKIIEKRQSVAFWCNPISGHATLYWYQQILGQGPKLLIQFQNNGVVDDSQLPKDRFSAERLKGVDSTLKIQPAKLEDSAVYLCASSKRGTEAFFGQGTRLTVV.

This clone came up a few times. The rearrangement uses TRBV2 and TRBJ1-1; D ambiguous. V was cut by 1 base and J by 1 base, with 4 bases left in between. Germline V gene data show CDR1 as SNHLY and CDR2 as FYNNEI. This CDR3 comprises 13 residues. Written as DNA, the CDR3 is TGTGCCAGCAGTGAAGAACAGAACACTGAAGCTTTCTTT. Its protein is CASSEEQNTEAFF.

The genes are TRBV9 and TRBJ2-7; D call uncertain. The V end was cut by 1 base, the J end by 2 bases, with 10 bases between. Germline V gene data show CDR1 as SGDLS and CDR2 as YYNGEE. This CDR3 spans 14 amino acids. The CDR3 DNA reads TGTGCCAGCAGCGTATCTCCTACGACCTACGAGCAGTACTTC. Translated: CASSVSPTTYEQYF.

The CDR3 here is CASSFFVETQYF. Written as DNA, the CDR3 is TGTGCCAGCAGCTTCTTTGTAGAGACCCAGTACTTC. The chain carries TRBV7-9 and TRBJ2-5; D is unclear. V gave up 3 bases and J gave up 4 bases, with 6 bases separating them. The germline V gene has CDR1 SEHNR and CDR2 FQNEAQ (reference sequence). This CDR3 has 12 amino acids.

J is TRBJ2-1 and V is TRBV19; D is perhaps TRBD1 or TRBD2 (5 bases each). There are 13 residues in the CDR3. Germline V gene data show CDR1 as LNHDA and CDR2 as SQIVND (reference sequence). V was trimmed by 7 bases and J by 0 bases, leaving 7 bases between them. CDR3 loop: CASMGTSYNEQFF. CDR3 DNA sequence: TGTGCCAGTATGGGGACCTCCTACAATGAGCAGTTCTTC.

This sequence joins TRBV15 and TRBJ2-2; D may be TRBD2 (6 bases). The germline gives CDR1 LNHNV, CDR2 YYDKDF (reference sequence). With 0 bases removed from V and 7 bases from J, the gap between germline ends came to 12 bases. This CDR3 spans 15 amino acids. The CDR3 DNA sequence: TGTGCCACCAGCAGAGATAGGACGGACTACGGGGAGCTGTTTTTT. It encodes CATSRDRTDYGELFF.

As concerns this clone: The junction differs from germline at one of its ends, possibly a read error. The chain joins TRBV7-7 to TRBJ2-2, with D maybe TRBD2 (6 bases). In germline, CDR1 is SSHAT, CDR2 FNYEAQ (reference sequence). The CDR3 loop spans 15 amino acids. The DNA for the CDR3 is TGTGCTAGCAGGCTTTTGGTCGGGAGACTGGGGGAGCTGTTTTTT. Translation: CASRLLVGRLGELFF.

This clone was picked up one time. The J gene is TRBJ2-2, the V gene TRBV4-1; D gene ambiguous. Looked up from germline, CDR1 is MGHRA and CDR2 is YSYEKL. The CDR3 loop spans 16 amino acids. V shed 0 bases and J shed 6 bases, with 14 bases lying between them. CDR3 in amino acids: CASSQDYGEAAGELFF. As DNA, the CDR3 is TGCGCCAGCAGCCAAGACTATGGCGAAGCCGCCGGGGAGCTGTTTTTT.

This chain uses TRBV18 with TRBJ2-5; D ambiguous. The CDR3 runs to 13 residues. V lost 4 bases to trimming and J lost 1 base, with 7 bases between them. CDR1 is KGHSH and CDR2 is LQKENI in the germline V gene. The CDR3 sequence is CASSLGIQETQYF. The CDR3 DNA reads as TGTGCCAGCTCACTGGGGATCCAAGAGACCCAGTACTTC.

Here the CDR3 DNA reads TGTGCCAGCAGCTTTGGACTACCCAATGAGCAGTTCTTC. It is translated as CASSFGLPNEQFF. The genes are TRBV5-8 and TRBJ2-1; D is possibly TRBD2 (6 bases). This CDR3 comprises 13 residues. V lost 2 bases and J lost 6, with 9 bases in between. Germline V gene sequence: CDR1 SGHTS, CDR2 YDEGEE. The variable domain in full, completed from reference TRBV5-8 and TRBJ2-1, reads EAGVTQSPTHLIKTRGQQATLRCSPISGHTSVYWYQQALGLGLQFLLWYDEGEERNRGNFPPRFSGRQFPNYSSELNVNALELEDSALYLCASSFGLPNEQFFGPGTRLTVL.

The CDR3 spells CSVEDPGTPLFF. The CDR3 DNA sequence: TGCAGCGTTGAAGATCCCGGGACACCGCTGTTCTTC. V gene TRBV29-1 combines with J gene TRBJ2-1; weak D call: TRBD1 (6 bases). With 0 bases removed from V and 15 bases from J, the gap between germline ends came to 15 bases. The CDR3 length is 12 residues. The germline V gene encodes CDR1 SQVTM and CDR2 ANQGSEA.

This clone was seen only once. The chain is built from TRBV7-2 and TRBJ2-5, with D perhaps matching TRBD2 (6 bases). Trimming pared 2 bases from V and 7 bases from J, leaving 14 bases between. CDR1 and CDR2 (germline): SGHTA, FQGNSA. This CDR3 has 14 amino acids. As DNA, the CDR3 is TGTGCCAGCAGCTTATTACCGGGAGTTGGGACCCAGTACTTC. Protein sequence: CASSLLPGVGTQYF. The full variable domain, with the rest looked up from reference TRBV7-2 and TRBJ2-5, is GAGVSQSPSNKVTEKGKDVELRCDPISGHTALYWYRQSLGQGLEFLIYFQGNSAPDKSGLPSDRFSAERTGGSVSTLTIQRTQQEDSAVYLCASSLLPGVGTQYFGPGTRLLVL.

This clone was picked up a small number of times. The rearrangement links TRBV18 to TRBJ1-5; D unclear. CDR1 KGHSH and CDR2 LQKENI come from the germline V gene. The V end lost 1 base, the J end lost 3 bases, and 7 bases lay between the germline ends. The CDR3 spans 14 residues. CDR3 sequence: CASSPLPVNQPQHF. In DNA, the CDR3 is TGTGCCAGCTCACCACTCCCCGTCAATCAGCCCCAGCATTTT.

In the case of this clone: This specimen includes other DNA sequences encoding the same CDR3. The V gene is TRBV19, the J gene TRBJ2-7, with unresolved D. Germline lookup yields CDR1 LNHDA and CDR2 SQIVND (reference sequence). The germline V and J ends were trimmed by 2 bases and 0 bases, with 5 bases remaining between them. This CDR3 is built from 13 residues. CDR3 amino acids: CASSITASYEQYF. CDR3 nucleotide sequence: TGTGCCAGTAGTATAACGGCCTCCTACGAGCAGTACTTC.